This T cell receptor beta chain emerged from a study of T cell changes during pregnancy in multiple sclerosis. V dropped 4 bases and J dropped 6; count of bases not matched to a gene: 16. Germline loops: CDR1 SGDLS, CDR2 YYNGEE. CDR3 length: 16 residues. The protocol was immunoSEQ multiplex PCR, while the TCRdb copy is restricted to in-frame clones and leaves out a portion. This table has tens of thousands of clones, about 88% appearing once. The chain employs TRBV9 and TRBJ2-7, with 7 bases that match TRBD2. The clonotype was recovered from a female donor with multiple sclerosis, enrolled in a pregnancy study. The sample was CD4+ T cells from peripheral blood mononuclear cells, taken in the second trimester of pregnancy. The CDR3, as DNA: TGTGCCAGCAGCCCCATCGCAGGGACTAAAGTAGGCGAGCAGTACTTC. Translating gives CASSPIAGTKVGEQYF.